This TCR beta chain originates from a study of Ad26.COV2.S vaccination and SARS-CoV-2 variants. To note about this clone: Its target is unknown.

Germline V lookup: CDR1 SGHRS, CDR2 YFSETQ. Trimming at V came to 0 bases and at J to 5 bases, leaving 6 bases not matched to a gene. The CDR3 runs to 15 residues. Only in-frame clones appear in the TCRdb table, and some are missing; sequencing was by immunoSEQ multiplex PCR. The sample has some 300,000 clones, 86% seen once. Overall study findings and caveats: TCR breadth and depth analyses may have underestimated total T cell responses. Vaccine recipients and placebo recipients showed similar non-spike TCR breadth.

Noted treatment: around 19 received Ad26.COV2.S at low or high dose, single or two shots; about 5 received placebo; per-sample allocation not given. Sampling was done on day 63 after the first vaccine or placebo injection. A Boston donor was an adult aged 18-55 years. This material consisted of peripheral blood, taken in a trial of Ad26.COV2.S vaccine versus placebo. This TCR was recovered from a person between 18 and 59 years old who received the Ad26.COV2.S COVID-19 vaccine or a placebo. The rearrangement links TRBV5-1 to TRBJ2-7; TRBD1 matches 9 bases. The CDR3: CASSLAGTGYHEQYF. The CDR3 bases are TGCGCCAGCAGCTTGGCCGGGACAGGGTACCACGAGCAGTACTTC.